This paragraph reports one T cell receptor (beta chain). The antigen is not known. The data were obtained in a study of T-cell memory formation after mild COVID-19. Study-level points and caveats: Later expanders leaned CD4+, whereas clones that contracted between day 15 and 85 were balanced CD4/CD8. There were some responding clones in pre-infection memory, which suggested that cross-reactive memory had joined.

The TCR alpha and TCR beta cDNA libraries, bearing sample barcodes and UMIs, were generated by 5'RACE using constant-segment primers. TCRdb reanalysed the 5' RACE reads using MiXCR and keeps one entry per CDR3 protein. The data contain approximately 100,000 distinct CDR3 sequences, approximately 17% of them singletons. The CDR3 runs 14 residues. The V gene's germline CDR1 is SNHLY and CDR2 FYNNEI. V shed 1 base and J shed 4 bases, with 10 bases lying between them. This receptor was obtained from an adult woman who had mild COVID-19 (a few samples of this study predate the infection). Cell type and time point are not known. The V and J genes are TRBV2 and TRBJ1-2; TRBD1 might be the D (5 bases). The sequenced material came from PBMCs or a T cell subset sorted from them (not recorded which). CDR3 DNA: TGTGCCAGCAGTGAAGGACAGACAGCCTATGGCTACACCTTC. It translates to CASSEGQTAYGYTF.